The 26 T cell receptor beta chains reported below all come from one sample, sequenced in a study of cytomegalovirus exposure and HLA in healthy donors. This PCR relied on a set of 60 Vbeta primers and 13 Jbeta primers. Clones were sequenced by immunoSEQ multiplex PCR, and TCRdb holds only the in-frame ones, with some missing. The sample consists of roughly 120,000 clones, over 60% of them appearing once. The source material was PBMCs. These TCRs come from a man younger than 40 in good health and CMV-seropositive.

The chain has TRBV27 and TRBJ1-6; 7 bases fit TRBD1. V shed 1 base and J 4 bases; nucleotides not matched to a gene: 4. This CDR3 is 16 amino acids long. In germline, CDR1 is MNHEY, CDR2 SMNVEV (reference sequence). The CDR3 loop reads CASSLYGTEYNSPLHF. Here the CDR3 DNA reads TGTGCCAGCAGTTTATATGGGACAGAGTATAATTCACCCCTCCACTTT.

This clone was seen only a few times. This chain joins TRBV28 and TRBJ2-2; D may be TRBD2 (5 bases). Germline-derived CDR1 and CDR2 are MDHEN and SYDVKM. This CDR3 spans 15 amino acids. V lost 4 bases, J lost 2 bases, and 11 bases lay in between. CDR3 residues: CASSYVLDNTGELFF. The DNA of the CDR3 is TGTGCCAGCAGTTATGTACTAGACAACACCGGGGAGCTGTTTTTT.

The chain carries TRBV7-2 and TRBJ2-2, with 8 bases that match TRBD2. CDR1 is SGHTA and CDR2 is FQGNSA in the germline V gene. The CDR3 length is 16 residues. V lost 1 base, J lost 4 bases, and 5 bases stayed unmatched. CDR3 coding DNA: TGTGCCAGCAGCTTAGAACTAGCGGTTCTCACCGGGGAGCTGTTTTTT. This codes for CASSLELAVLTGELFF. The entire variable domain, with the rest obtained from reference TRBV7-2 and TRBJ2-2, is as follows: GAGVSQSPSNKVTEKGKDVELRCDPISGHTALYWYRQSLGQGLEFLIYFQGNSAPDKSGLPSDRFSAERTGGSVSTLTIQRTQQEDSAVYLCASSLELAVLTGELFFGEGSRLTVL.

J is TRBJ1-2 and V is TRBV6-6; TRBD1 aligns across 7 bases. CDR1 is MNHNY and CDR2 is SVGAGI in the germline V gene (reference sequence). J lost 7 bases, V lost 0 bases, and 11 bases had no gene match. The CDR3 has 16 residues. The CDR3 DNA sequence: TGTGCCAGCAGTTACTCGACGGGACAGACGAGGCTTGGCTACACCTTC. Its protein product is CASSYSTGQTRLGYTF.

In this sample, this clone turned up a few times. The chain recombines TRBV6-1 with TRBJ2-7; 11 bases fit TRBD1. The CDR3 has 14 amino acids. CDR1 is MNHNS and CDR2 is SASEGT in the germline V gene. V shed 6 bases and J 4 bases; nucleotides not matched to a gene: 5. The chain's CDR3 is CASRQDRGLYEQYF. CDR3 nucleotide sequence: TGTGCCAGCAGACAGGACAGGGGGCTTTACGAGCAGTACTTC.

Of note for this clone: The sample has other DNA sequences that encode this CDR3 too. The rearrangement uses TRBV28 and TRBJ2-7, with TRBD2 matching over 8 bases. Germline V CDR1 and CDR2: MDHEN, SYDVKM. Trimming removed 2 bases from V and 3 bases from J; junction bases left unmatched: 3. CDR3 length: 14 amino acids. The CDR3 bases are TGTGCCAGCAGTTTAGCGGGGGGAGTCTACGAGCAGTACTTC. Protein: CASSLAGGVYEQYF.

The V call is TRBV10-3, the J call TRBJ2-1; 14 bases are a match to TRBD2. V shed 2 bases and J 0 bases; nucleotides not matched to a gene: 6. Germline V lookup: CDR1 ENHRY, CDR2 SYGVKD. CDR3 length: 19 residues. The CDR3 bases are TGTGCCATCAGTGAGAGACTAGCGGGAGGGGTAAGCTCCTACAATGAGCAGTTCTTC. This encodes CAISERLAGGVSSYNEQFF.

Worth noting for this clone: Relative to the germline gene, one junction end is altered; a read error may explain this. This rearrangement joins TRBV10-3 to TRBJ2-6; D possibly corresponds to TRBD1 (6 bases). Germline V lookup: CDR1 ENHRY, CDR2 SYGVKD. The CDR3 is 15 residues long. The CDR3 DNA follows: TGTGCCATCAGTGAACAGGGATCTGGGGCCAACGGCCTGACTTTC. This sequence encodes CAISEQGSGANGLTF.

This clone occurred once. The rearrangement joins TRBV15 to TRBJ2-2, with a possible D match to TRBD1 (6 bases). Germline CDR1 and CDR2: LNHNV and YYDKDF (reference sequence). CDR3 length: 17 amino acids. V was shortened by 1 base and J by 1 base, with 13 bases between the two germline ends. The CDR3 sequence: CATSRGTGTMNTGELFF. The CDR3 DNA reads TGTGCCACCAGCAGAGGAACCGGGACAATGAACACCGGGGAGCTGTTTTTT.

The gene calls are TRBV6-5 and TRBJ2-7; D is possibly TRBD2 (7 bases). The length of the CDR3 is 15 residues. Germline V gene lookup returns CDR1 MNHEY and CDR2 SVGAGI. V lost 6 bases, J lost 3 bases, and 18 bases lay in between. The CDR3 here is CASSPQGRGYYEQYF. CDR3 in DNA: TGTGCCAGCAGCCCTCAGGGGAGGGGATACTACGAGCAGTACTTC.

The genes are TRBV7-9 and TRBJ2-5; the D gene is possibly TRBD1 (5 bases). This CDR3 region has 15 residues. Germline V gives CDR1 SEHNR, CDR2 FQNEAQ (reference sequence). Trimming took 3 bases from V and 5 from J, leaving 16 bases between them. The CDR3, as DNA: TGTGCCAGCAGCTTTCAGGGAAAGCAGTGGGAGACCCAGTACTTC. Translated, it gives CASSFQGKQWETQYF.

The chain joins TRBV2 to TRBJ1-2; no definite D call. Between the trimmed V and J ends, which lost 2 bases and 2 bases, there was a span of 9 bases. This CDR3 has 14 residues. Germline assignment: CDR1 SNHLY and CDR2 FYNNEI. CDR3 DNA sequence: TGTGCCAGCAGTGAACTCAGGCAAAACTATGGCTACACCTTC. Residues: CASSELRQNYGYTF.

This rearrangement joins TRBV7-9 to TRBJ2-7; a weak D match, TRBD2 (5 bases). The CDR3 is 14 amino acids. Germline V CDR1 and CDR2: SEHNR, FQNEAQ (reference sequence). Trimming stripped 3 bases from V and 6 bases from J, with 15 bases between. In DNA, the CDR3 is TGTGCCAGCAGCTTTGTACTCGAGGGCTCCGAGCAGTACTTC. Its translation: CASSFVLEGSEQYF. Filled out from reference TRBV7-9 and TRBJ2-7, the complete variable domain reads DTGVSQNPRHKITKRGQNVTFRCDPISEHNRLYWYRQTLGQGPEFLTYFQNEAQLEKSRLLSDRFSAERPKGSFSTLEIQRTEQGDSAMYLCASSFVLEGSEQYFGPGTRLTVT.

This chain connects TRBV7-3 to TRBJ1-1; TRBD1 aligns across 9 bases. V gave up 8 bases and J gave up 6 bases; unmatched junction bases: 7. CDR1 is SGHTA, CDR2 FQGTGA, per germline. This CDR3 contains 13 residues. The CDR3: CASAPGQGAEAFF. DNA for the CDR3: TGTGCCAGCGCACCGGGACAGGGAGCTGAAGCTTTCTTT. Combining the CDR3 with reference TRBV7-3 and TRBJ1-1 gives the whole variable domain GAGVSQTPSNKVTEKGKYVELRCDPISGHTALYWYRQSLGQGPEFLIYFQGTGAADDSGLPNDRFFAVRPEGSVSTLKIQRTERGDSAVYLCASAPGQGAEAFFGQGTRLTVV.

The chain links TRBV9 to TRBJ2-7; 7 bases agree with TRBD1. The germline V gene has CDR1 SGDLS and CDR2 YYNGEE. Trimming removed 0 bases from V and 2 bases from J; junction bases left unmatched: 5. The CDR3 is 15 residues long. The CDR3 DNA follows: TGTGCCAGCAGCGTAGACGGGGACAGTCCCTACGAGCAGTACTTC. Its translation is CASSVDGDSPYEQYF.

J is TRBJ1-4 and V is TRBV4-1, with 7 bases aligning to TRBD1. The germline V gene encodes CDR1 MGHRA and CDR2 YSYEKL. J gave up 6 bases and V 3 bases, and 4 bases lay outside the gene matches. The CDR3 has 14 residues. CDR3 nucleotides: TGCGCCAGCAGCCAGACAGGGAGAGATGAAAAACTGTTTTTT. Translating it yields CASSQTGRDEKLFF.

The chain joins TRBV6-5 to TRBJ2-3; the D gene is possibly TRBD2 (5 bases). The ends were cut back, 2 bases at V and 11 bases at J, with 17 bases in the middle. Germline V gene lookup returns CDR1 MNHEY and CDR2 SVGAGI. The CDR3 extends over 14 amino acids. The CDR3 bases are TGTGCCAGCAGTTACCTGGCGACTACCCCAGGGCAGTATTTT. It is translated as CASSYLATTPGQYF.

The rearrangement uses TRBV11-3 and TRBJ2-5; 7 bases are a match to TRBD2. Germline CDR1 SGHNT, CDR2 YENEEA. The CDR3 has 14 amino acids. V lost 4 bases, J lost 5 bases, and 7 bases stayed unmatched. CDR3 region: CASSYMGGWETQYF. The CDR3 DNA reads TGTGCCAGCAGCTATATGGGGGGGTGGGAGACCCAGTACTTC. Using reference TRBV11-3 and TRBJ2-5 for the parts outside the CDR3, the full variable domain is EAGVVQSPRYKIIEKKQPVAFWCNPISGHNTLYWYLQNLGQGPELLIRYENEEAVDDSQLPKDRFSAERLKGVDSTLKIQPAELGDSAVYLCASSYMGGWETQYFGPGTRLLVL.

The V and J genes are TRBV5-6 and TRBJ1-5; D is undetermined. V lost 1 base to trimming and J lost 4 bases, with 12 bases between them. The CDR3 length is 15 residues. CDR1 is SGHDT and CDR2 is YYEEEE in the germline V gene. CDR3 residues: CASSLTGIGNQPQHF. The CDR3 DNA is TGTGCCAGCAGCTTGACCGGGATCGGGAATCAGCCCCAGCATTTT.

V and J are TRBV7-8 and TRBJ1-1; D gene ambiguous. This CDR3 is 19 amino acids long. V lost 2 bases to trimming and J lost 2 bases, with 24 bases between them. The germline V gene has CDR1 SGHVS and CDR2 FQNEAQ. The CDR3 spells CASSLFSYARRMDNTEAFF. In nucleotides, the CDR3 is TGTGCCAGCAGCTTATTTTCGTATGCTCGGAGGATGGACAACACTGAAGCTTTCTTT.

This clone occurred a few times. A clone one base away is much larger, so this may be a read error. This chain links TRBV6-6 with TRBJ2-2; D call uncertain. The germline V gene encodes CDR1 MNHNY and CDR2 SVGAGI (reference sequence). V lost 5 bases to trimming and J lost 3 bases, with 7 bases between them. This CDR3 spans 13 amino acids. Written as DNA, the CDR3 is TGTGCCAGCAGTGACACCGACACCGGGGAGCTGTTTTTT. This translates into CASSDTDTGELFF.

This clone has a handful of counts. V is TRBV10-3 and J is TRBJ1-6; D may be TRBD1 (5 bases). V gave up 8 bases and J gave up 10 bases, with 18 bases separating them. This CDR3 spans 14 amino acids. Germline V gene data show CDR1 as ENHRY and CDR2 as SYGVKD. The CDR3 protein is CAIGRDRTGSPLHF. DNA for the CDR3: TGTGCCATCGGGCGGGACCGTACAGGCTCACCCCTCCACTTT.

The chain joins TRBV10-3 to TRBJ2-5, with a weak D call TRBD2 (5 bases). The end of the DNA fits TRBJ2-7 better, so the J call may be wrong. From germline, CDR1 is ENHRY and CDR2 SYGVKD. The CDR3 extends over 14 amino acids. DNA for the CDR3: TGTGCCATCAGTGAGTTCGGGGAACCCTACGAGCAGTACTTC. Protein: CAISEFGEPYEQYF.

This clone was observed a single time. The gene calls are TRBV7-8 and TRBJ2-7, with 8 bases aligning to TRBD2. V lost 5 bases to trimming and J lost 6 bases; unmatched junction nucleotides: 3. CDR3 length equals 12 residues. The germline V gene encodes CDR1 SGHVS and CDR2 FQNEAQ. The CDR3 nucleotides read TGTGCCAGCAGCCGACTAGCGTTCGAGCAGTACTTC. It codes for CASSRLAFEQYF.

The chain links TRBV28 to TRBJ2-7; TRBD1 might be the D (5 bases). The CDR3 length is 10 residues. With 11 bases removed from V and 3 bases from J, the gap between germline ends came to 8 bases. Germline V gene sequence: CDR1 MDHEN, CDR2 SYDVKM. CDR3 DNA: TGTGCCGCTCAGGGCTACGAGCAGTACTTC. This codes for CAAQGYEQYF.

CDR3 DNA sequence: TGTGCCAGCAGTTACCTCCTACAGGAGACCTACGAGCAGTACTTC. It is translated as CASSYLLQETYEQYF. V gene TRBV6-6 combines with J gene TRBJ2-7, with D perhaps TRBD1 (5 bases). V lost 2 bases to trimming and J lost 2 bases, with 13 bases between them. There are 15 residues in the CDR3. Germline lookup yields CDR1 MNHNY and CDR2 SVGAGI (reference sequence).